The 31 T cell receptor beta chains below all came from one sample that was sequenced in a study of cytomegalovirus exposure and HLA in healthy donors. PCR used 60 Vbeta primers and 13 Jbeta primers. Produced via immunoSEQ multiplex PCR; TCRdb's table is partial and in-frame only. This sample carries around 150,000 clones, 79% of them seen once, and the ten largest clones take around 1.9%. Material: PBMCs. The receptors come from a man aged 40-49 years in good health and CMV-seronegative.

This clone was seen more than once but under ten times. The V gene is TRBV14, the J gene TRBJ2-5; D is possibly TRBD1 (5 bases). V was trimmed by 4 bases and J by 5 bases, leaving 20 bases between them. This CDR3 contains 16 residues. Germline lookup yields CDR1 SGHDN and CDR2 FVKESK. CDR3 loop: CASSPQQGRFGETQYF. The CDR3 nucleotides read TGTGCCAGCAGCCCACAGCAGGGCCGTTTTGGGGAGACCCAGTACTTC.

In this sample, this clone turned up a few times. The gene calls are TRBV9 and TRBJ2-1; 10 bases match TRBD2. Trimming removed 4 bases from V and 10 bases from J; junction bases left unmatched: 14. Per germline, CDR1 SGDLS and CDR2 YYNGEE. This CDR3 is built from 16 residues. Here the CDR3 reads CASSPMGLAGDREQFF. DNA for the CDR3: TGTGCCAGCAGCCCCATGGGGCTAGCGGGAGATCGGGAGCAGTTCTTC.

The V and J genes are TRBV9 and TRBJ2-7, with a tentative D call TRBD2 (6 bases). V was trimmed by 0 bases and J by 2 bases, leaving 12 bases between them. The CDR3 contains 15 residues. Germline CDR1 reads SGDLS; CDR2 reads YYNGEE. The DNA of the CDR3 is TGTGCCAGCAGCGTAGGGCTAGCGAAGACCTACGAGCAGTACTTC. Translated: CASSVGLAKTYEQYF.

The chain carries TRBV7-2 and TRBJ2-5; D not certain. The end of the DNA aligns better with TRBJ2-7, so the J call may be wrong. The V gene's germline CDR1 is SGHTA and CDR2 FQGNSA. CDR3 length: 12 amino acids. CDR3: CASSQLAYEQYF. CDR3 coding DNA: TGTGCCAGCAGCCAATTAGCCTACGAGCAGTACTTC.

Only a few counts were recorded for this clone. The CDR3 reads CASSSLAGDYNEQFF. For the CDR3, the DNA is TGTGCCAGCAGCTCCCTAGCGGGAGACTACAATGAGCAGTTCTTC. The chain couples TRBV7-6 to TRBJ2-1; 10 bases map to TRBD2. V was pared by 4 bases and J by 3 bases, with 3 bases of the junction left unmatched. Germline values: CDR1 SGHVS, CDR2 FNYEAQ. The CDR3 has 15 residues.

The chain links TRBV6-6 to TRBJ1-5, with D perhaps TRBD1 (5 bases). Germline V CDR1 and CDR2: MNHNY, SVGAGI (reference sequence). The CDR3 has 16 residues. Trimming stripped 0 bases from V and 7 bases from J, with 16 bases between. The CDR3 DNA reads as TGTGCCAGCAGTTACTCGATGGACAACAATATGCAGCCCCAGCATTTT. Its protein product is CASSYSMDNNMQPQHF.

The chain is built from TRBV30 and TRBJ2-5; D call uncertain. Germline CDR1 is GTSNPN and CDR2 is SVGIG (reference sequence). This CDR3 region has 15 residues. V was trimmed by 4 bases and J by 1 base, leaving 16 bases between them. CDR3 sequence reads: CAWKLGQLSQETQYF. The CDR3 region has the DNA TGTGCCTGGAAGCTTGGGCAACTTAGCCAAGAGACCCAGTACTTC.

This clone was counted only a few times. The V call is TRBV27, the J call TRBJ2-1; 7 bases are a match to TRBD2. This CDR3 region has 15 residues. CDR1 MNHEY and CDR2 SMNVEV come from the germline V gene (reference sequence). Losses at the gene ends were 3 bases for V and 4 bases for J; bases not matched to a gene: 6. CDR3 protein: CASSFGLGGYNEQFF. CDR3 DNA sequence: TGTGCCAGCAGTTTCGGCTTGGGGGGGTACAATGAGCAGTTCTTC.

The rearrangement links TRBV7-6 to TRBJ2-3, with 12 bases fitting TRBD2. This CDR3 is 20 amino acids long. Looked up from germline, CDR1 is SGHVS and CDR2 is FNYEAQ. V gave up 4 bases and J gave up 4 bases; unmatched junction bases: 18. This chain's CDR3 is CASSWRVPASGRAGADTQYF. The CDR3 region has the DNA TGTGCCAGCAGCTGGCGGGTCCCCGCTAGCGGGAGGGCCGGAGCAGATACGCAGTATTTT.

J is TRBJ2-3 and V is TRBV5-1; 7 bases are a match to TRBD2. The CDR3 has 17 residues. CDR1 is SGHRS and CDR2 is YFSETQ in the germline V gene. Losses at the gene ends were 4 bases for V and 5 bases for J; bases not matched to a gene: 16. This CDR3 is CASSLGGDGRARDTQYF. The CDR3 nucleotides read TGCGCCAGCAGCCTCGGCGGGGATGGGAGGGCCAGAGATACGCAGTATTTT.

V and J are TRBV28 and TRBJ1-4; D may be TRBD1 (5 bases). The ends were cut back, 7 bases at V and 0 bases at J, with 12 bases in the middle. The CDR3 has 15 amino acids. Germline V gene sequence: CDR1 MDHEN, CDR2 SYDVKM. This chain's CDR3 is CASMEQAATNEKLFF. CDR3 in DNA: TGTGCCAGCATGGAACAGGCCGCAACTAATGAAAAACTGTTTTTT.

As concerns this clone: Other DNA sequences from this sample encode an identical CDR3 as well. The chain has TRBV9 and TRBJ1-2; D not resolved. Between the trimmed V and J ends, which lost 0 bases and 8 bases, there was a span of 11 bases. From germline, CDR1 is SGDLS and CDR2 YYNGEE. The CDR3 is 13 amino acids. As DNA, the CDR3 is TGTGCCAGCAGCGTAGGGGTCGGGTACGGCTACACCTTC. Its translation: CASSVGVGYGYTF. The full variable domain, its missing parts supplied by reference TRBV9 and TRBJ1-2, is DSGVTQTPKHLITATGQRVTLRCSPRSGDLSVYWYQQSLDQGLQFLIQYYNGEERAKGNILERFSAQQFPDLHSELNLSSLELGDSALYFCASSVGVGYGYTFGSGTRLTVV.

The CDR3 nucleotides read TGTGCCAGCTCACCTTCCGGGACAGGGCTGGATGAGCAGTTCTTC. It codes for CASSPSGTGLDEQFF. This chain joins TRBV18 and TRBJ2-1; TRBD1 matches at 9 bases. Trimming cost V 3 bases and J 8 bases; bases outside gene matches: 8. CDR1 KGHSH and CDR2 LQKENI come from the germline V gene. The CDR3 runs to 15 residues.

This clone was seen only once. The rearrangement uses TRBV27 and TRBJ2-1; the match to TRBD2 covers 12 bases. The V gene's germline CDR1 is MNHEY and CDR2 SMNVEV (reference sequence). V was pared by 6 bases and J by 10 bases, with 4 bases of the junction left unmatched. This CDR3 is built from 13 residues. CDR3 sequence (DNA): TGTGCCAGCAGGGGACTAGCGGGCCCCGAGCAGTTCTTC. Protein product: CASRGLAGPEQFF.

CDR3: CASSNRGGRGYTF. The CDR3 DNA sequence: TGTGCCAGCAGCAACAGGGGTGGGAGAGGCTACACCTTC. The V call is TRBV27, the J call TRBJ1-2; TRBD1 agrees at 7 bases. The CDR3 loop spans 13 amino acids. Per the germline V gene, CDR1 is MNHEY and CDR2 is SMNVEV (reference sequence). J gave up 8 bases and V 6 bases, and 9 bases lay outside the gene matches.

This chain joins TRBV11-2 and TRBJ2-5; 7 bases are shared with TRBD1. TRBJ2-7 matches the DNA end more closely, so the J call is doubtful. The CDR3 covers 14 residues. Germline-derived CDR1 and CDR2 are SGHAT and FQNNGV. The CDR3 region is CASSRGQDLYEQYF. The CDR3 coding sequence is TGTGCCAGCAGCCGCGGACAGGACCTATACGAGCAGTACTTC.

CDR3 bases: TGTGCCAGCGATCTCGCGGGGGGGGCTAGCGGGACCGAAGAGACCCAGTACTTC. Translation: CASDLAGGASGTEETQYF. The chain employs TRBV28 and TRBJ2-5, with 9 bases lining up with TRBD2. Germline CDR1 is MDHEN and CDR2 is SYDVKM. Losses at the gene ends were 8 bases for V and 3 bases for J; bases not matched to a gene: 19. The CDR3 sequence is 18 residues long.

The chain is built from TRBV28 and TRBJ1-3; 9 bases line up with TRBD1. Per the germline V gene, CDR1 is MDHEN and CDR2 is SYDVKM. The CDR3 has 16 residues. Trimming took 6 bases from V and 0 from J; bases not matched to a gene: 6. The CDR3 bases are TGTGCCAGCAGAACGGACAGGGGTTTCTCTGGAAACACCATATATTTT. Protein product: CASRTDRGFSGNTIYF. Looking up the rest from reference TRBV28 and TRBJ1-3 gives the full variable domain: DVKVTQSSRYLVKRTGEKVFLECVQDMDHENMFWYRQDPGLGLRLIYFSYDVKMKEKGDIPEGYSVSREKKERFSLILESASTNQTSMYLCASRTDRGFSGNTIYFGEGSWLTVV.

The chain has TRBV5-1 and TRBJ2-5; tentatively, D is TRBD2 (6 bases). Matching the DNA end better, TRBJ2-7 makes the J call doubtful. The CDR3 spans 15 residues. Germline CDR1 and CDR2: SGHRS and YFSETQ. The DNA for the CDR3 is TGCGCCAGCAGCTTGGAGCCCGCGGGGAGCTACGAGCAGTACTTC. Translation gives CASSLEPAGSYEQYF.

The chain links TRBV5-1 to TRBJ2-2; TRBD2 is a possible D gene (6 bases). From germline, CDR1 is SGHRS and CDR2 YFSETQ. This CDR3 region has 17 residues. V lost 4 bases and J lost 1, with 17 bases in between. The CDR3 nucleotides are TGCGCCAGCAGCGGTTGGGCCGGCGGGATGAACACCGGGGAGCTGTTTTTT. It encodes CASSGWAGGMNTGELFF.

This clone was found once. The rearrangement joins TRBV6-5 to TRBJ2-7; 8 bases agree with TRBD1. CDR3 length equals 16 residues. V shed 2 bases, J shed 5 bases, and the junction held 11 bases outside the gene matches. Germline-derived CDR1 and CDR2 are MNHEY and SVGAGI. CDR3 DNA sequence: TGTGCCAGCAGTTACGGGCGGCAGGGGGCGAGGCACGAGCAGTACTTC. Its translation is CASSYGRQGARHEQYF.

This clone was found a few times. This chain joins TRBV5-1 and TRBJ1-1; no firm D call. CDR1 and CDR2 (germline): SGHRS, YFSETQ. The CDR3 spans 15 residues. Trimming removed 1 base at V and 1 base at J, with 11 bases between. In DNA, the CDR3 is TGCGCCAGCAGCTTGAGCGCCAGATCGAACACTGAAGCTTTCTTT. Its protein product is CASSLSARSNTEAFF.

The CDR3: CASGPRASGEEDGEQYF. The CDR3 DNA sequence: TGTGCCAGCGGTCCTAGGGCTAGCGGGGAGGAGGACGGCGAGCAGTACTTC. The J gene is TRBJ2-7, the V gene TRBV28; 9 bases map to TRBD2. V dropped 8 bases and J dropped 6; count of bases not matched to a gene: 20. The V gene's germline CDR1 is MDHEN and CDR2 SYDVKM. The CDR3 runs to 17 residues.

The chain recombines TRBV6-5 with TRBJ2-2; tentative D call: TRBD1 (6 bases). Trimming stripped 5 bases from V and 5 bases from J, with 15 bases between. The CDR3 loop spans 15 amino acids. Looked up from germline, CDR1 is MNHEY and CDR2 is SVGAGI. Here the CDR3 reads CASSGRDGQTGELFF. The CDR3 DNA is TGTGCCAGCAGTGGCCGGGACGGACAGACCGGGGAGCTGTTTTTT.

This clone came up a few times. The V and J genes are TRBV19 and TRBJ2-7, with a possible D match to TRBD2 (6 bases). Germline CDR1 LNHDA, CDR2 SQIVND (reference sequence). The CDR3 totals 13 residues. V lost 9 bases and J lost 2, with 14 bases in between. The CDR3 DNA sequence: TGTGCCAGCTCGCGGGACGGGGCCTACGAGCAGTACTTC. Protein sequence: CASSRDGAYEQYF.

V usage is TRBV9 and J usage is TRBJ2-7, with 7 bases aligning to TRBD1. There are 14 residues in the CDR3. After removal of 4 bases from V and 3 bases from J, the junction contained 7 bases not matched to a gene. Germline V gene lookup returns CDR1 SGDLS and CDR2 YYNGEE. In DNA form, the CDR3 reads TGTGCCAGCAGCCCCAGAGGGGGCTACTACGAGCAGTACTTC. Protein: CASSPRGGYYEQYF.

The CDR3 loop reads CASSQEGFVTEAFF. Written as DNA, the CDR3 is TGTGCCAGCAGCCAGGAGGGATTCGTAACTGAAGCTTTCTTT. V usage is TRBV2 and J usage is TRBJ1-1; the D is unclear. V gave up 6 bases and J gave up 5 bases, with 16 bases separating them. The CDR3 has 14 amino acids. Germline V CDR1 and CDR2: SNHLY, FYNNEI.

This clone was counted once. The rearrangement uses TRBV6-6 and TRBJ2-7, with D uncertain. The DNA end favors TRBJ2-1, so the J call may be wrong. From germline, CDR1 is MNHNY and CDR2 SVGAGI (reference sequence). The CDR3 spans 12 residues. CDR3 DNA sequence: TGTGCCAGCAGTTCCCGGGTCACTGAGCAGTTCTTC. This translates into CASSSRVTEQFF.

V gene TRBV10-3 combines with J gene TRBJ2-1; 8 nucleotides align to TRBD2. The CDR3 contains 15 residues. CDR1 is ENHRY, CDR2 SYGVKD, per germline. V dropped 6 bases and J dropped 0; count of bases not matched to a gene: 4. CDR3 sequence: CAIRSSGGSYNEQFF. The CDR3 region has the DNA TGTGCCATCAGATCCAGCGGGGGCTCCTACAATGAGCAGTTCTTC.

The V call is TRBV25-1, the J call TRBJ2-7; unclear D gene. From germline, CDR1 is MGHDK and CDR2 SYGVNS. The CDR3 consists of 12 residues. Between the trimmed V and J ends, which lost 4 bases and 3 bases, there was a span of 7 bases. DNA for the CDR3: TGTGCCAGCAGTGTGTCCAACTACGAGCAGTACTTC. Translation gives CASSVSNYEQYF.

The V call is TRBV10-1, the J call TRBJ2-1, with TRBD1 matching over 9 bases. The CDR3 extends over 15 amino acids. In germline, CDR1 is WNHNN, CDR2 SYGVQD (reference sequence). The V segment lost 4 bases and the J segment 5 bases; nucleotides outside the gene matches: 6. For the CDR3, the DNA is TGCGCCAGCAGTGGTCCGGGACAGGGCAACAATGAGCAGTTCTTC. Residues: CASSGPGQGNNEQFF.